This paragraph reports one TCR beta chain. As yet, its antigen is unknown. The data stem from a study of cytotoxic CD8 clonotypes in ibrutinib-treated CLL. Study conclusions and caveats: Sampling schedules were unmatched across sustained-remission and progressing patients. Public clonotypes, found uncommonly, either contracted or stayed stable on treatment.

Generated by immunoSEQ multiplex PCR, the TCRdb table keeps only in-frame clones and is missing some. Among fewer than 200,000 clones, roughly 80% were seen once, and the ten largest hold about 4.5%. This receptor was taken from a human donor with chronic lymphocytic leukemia. This material consisted of PBMCs, taken after 24 months of ibrutinib treatment.

The CDR3 sequence is CASSLGRIAPTEAFF. The CDR3, as DNA: TGTGCCAGCAGCCTCGGAAGGATTGCGCCCACTGAAGCTTTCTTT. The chain recombines TRBV16 with TRBJ1-1; no clear D gene. The CDR3 spans 15 residues. CDR1 and CDR2 (germline): KGHSY, FQNENV. V was cut by 4 bases and J by 4 bases, with 16 bases left in between.